This entry is about one T cell receptor beta chain. The antigen is unknown. The sample belongs to a study of response to subunit inactivated influenza vaccine. Study-wide points: It was the authors' suggestion that each seasonal influenza vaccination recruits few new T cells.

TCRdb used MiXCR to reprocess the RT-PCR reads, holding one entry per CDR3 protein. The table records around 850,000 distinct CDR3 sequences, approximately 18% of them present only once. V was trimmed by 0 bases and J by 10 bases, leaving 10 bases between them. In germline, CDR1 is SGHTA, CDR2 FQGTGA. CDR3 size: 13 residues. J is TRBJ2-1 and V is TRBV7-3; possibly TRBD2 for D (7 bases). The sequence was collected from a man aged 45-65 years who received an inactivated influenza vaccine. Sequences were derived from PBMCs from blood, sampled more than 4 days after vaccination. The CDR3 spells CASSLTGRGEQFF. CDR3 nucleotide sequence: TGTGCCAGCAGCTTAACGGGGAGGGGGGAGCAGTTCTTC.